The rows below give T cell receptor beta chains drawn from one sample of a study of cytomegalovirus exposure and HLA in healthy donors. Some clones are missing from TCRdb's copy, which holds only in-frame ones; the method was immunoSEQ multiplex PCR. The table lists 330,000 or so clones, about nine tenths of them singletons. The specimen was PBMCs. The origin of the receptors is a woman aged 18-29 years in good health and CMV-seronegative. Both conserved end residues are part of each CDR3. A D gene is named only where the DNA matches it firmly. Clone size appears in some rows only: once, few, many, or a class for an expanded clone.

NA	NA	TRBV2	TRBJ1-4	CASTATNEKLFF	TGTGCCAGCACTGCAACTAATGAAAAACTGTTTTTT
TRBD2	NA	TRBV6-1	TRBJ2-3	CASSEASGGRYF	TGTGCCAGCAGTGAGGCTAGCGGGGGGAGGTATTTT
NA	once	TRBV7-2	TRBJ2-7	CASSSPTRTYEQYF	TGTGCCAGCAGCTCCCCGACTAGGACCTACGAGCAGTACTTC
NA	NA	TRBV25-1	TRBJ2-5	CASSEFPRGYQETQYF	TGTGCCAGCAGTGAATTTCCACGGGGGTACCAAGAGACCCAGTACTTC
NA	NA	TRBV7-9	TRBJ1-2	CASSLATGSINYGYTF	TGTGCCAGCAGCTTAGCGACAGGTTCGATTAATTATGGCTACACCTTC
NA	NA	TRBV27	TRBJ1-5	CASSPTGYRQPQHF	TGTGCCAGCAGCCCCACAGGGTATCGTCAGCCCCAGCATTTT
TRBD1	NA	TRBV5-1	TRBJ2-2	CASSLAGTGNTGELFF	TGCGCCAGCAGCTTGGCCGGGACAGGGAACACCGGGGAGCTGTTTTTT
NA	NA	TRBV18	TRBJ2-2	CASSQPGIGELFF	TGTGCCAGCTCGCAGCCGGGGATCGGGGAGCTGTTTTTT
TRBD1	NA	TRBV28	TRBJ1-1	CGTGDLNTEAFF	TGTGGGACAGGGGACCTTAACACTGAAGCTTTCTTT
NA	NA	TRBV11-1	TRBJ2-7	CASSPIGGTYEQYF	TGTGCCAGCAGCCCAATCGGGGGAACCTACGAGCAGTACTTC
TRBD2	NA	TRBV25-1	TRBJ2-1	CASSEGGSSYNEQFF	TGTGCCAGCAGTGAGGGCGGGAGTTCCTACAATGAGCAGTTCTTC
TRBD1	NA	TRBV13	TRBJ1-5	CASSFASRGDQPQHF	TGTGCCAGCAGCTTCGCCTCCAGGGGGGACCAGCCCCAGCATTTT
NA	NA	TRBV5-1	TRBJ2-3	CASSLNMDTQYF	TGCGCCAGCAGCTTAAATATGGATACGCAGTATTTT
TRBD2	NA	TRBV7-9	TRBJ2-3	CASSLAPTSDNTDTQYF	TGTGCCAGCAGCTTAGCGCCGACTAGCGATAACACAGATACGCAGTATTTT
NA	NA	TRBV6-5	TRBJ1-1	CASISVNTEAFF	TGTGCCAGCATTTCCGTGAACACTGAAGCTTTCTTT
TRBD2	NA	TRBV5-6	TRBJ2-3	CASRGRADTQYF	TGTGCCAGCCGGGGGAGGGCAGATACGCAGTATTTT
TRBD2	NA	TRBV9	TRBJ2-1	CASSRSGRADNEQFF	TGTGCCAGCAGCCGTAGCGGGAGGGCCGACAATGAGCAGTTCTTC
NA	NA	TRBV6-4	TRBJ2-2	CASSVQNTGELFF	TGTGCCAGCAGTGTTCAAAACACCGGGGAGCTGTTTTTT
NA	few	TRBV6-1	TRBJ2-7	CASSEAEGGGDEQYF	TGTGCCAGCAGTGAAGCCGAGGGAGGGGGTGACGAGCAGTACTTC
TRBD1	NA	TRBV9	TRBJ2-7	CASSVAGQGAYEQYF	TGTGCCAGCAGCGTAGCCGGACAGGGGGCCTACGAGCAGTACTTC
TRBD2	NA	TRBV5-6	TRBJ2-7	CASSSGLAGRYEQYF	TGTGCCAGCAGCTCGGGACTAGCGGGCCGCTACGAGCAGTACTTC
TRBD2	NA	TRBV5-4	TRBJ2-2	CASSRGGRTSDTGELFF	TGTGCCAGCAGCCGGGGGGGCCGGACCAGTGACACCGGGGAGCTGTTTTTT
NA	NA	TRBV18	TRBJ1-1	CASSPPDRPVNTEAFF	TGTGCCAGCTCACCTCCCGACAGGCCCGTTAACACTGAAGCTTTCTTT
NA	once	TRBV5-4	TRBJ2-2	CASSLYNGLNTGELFF	TGTGCCAGCAGCTTGTATAACGGGTTGAACACCGGGGAGCTGTTTTTT
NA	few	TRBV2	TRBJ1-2	CAKGQNYGYTF	TGTGCCAAAGGACAGAACTATGGCTACACCTTC
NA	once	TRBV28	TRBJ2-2	CATQTSGIGELFF	TGTGCCACCCAAACTTCGGGGATCGGGGAGCTGTTTTTT
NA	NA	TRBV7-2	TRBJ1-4	CASSILGATNEKLFF	TGTGCCAGCAGCATCCTCGGGGCAACTAATGAAAAACTGTTTTTT
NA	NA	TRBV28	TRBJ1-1	CASSTLRGGGNTEAFF	TGTGCCAGCAGTACCCTTCGGGGGGGAGGGAACACTGAAGCTTTCTTT
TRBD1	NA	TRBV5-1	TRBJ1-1	CASSLARDRAGDTEAFF	TGCGCCAGCAGCTTGGCCCGGGACAGGGCGGGTGACACTGAAGCTTTCTTT
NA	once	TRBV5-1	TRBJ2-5	CASSRGEETQYF	TGCGCCAGCAGCCGCGGGGAAGAGACCCAGTACTTC
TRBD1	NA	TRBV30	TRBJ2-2	CAWPGTGQSGELFF	TGTGCCTGGCCTGGGACAGGGCAAAGCGGGGAGCTGTTTTTT
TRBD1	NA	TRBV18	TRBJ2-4	CASSHENGQGTKNIQYF	TGTGCCAGCTCACATGAAAACGGACAGGGGACCAAAAACATTCAGTACTTC
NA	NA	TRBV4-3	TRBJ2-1	CASSRVQGLEQFF	TGCGCCAGCTCTCGAGTACAGGGCCTTGAGCAGTTCTTC
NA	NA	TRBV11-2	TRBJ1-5	CASSLEGVGGRQPQHF	TGTGCCAGCAGCTTAGAGGGGGTCGGGGGGCGGCAGCCCCAGCATTTT
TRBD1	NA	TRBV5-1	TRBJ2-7	CASSLTRTGAGYEQYF	TGCGCCAGCAGCTTGACCCGGACAGGGGCTGGGTACGAGCAGTACTTC
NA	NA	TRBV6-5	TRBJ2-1	CASSVPGEQFF	TGTGCCAGCAGCGTCCCGGGTGAGCAGTTCTTC
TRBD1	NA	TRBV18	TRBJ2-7	CASSLQTGAPYEQYF	TGTGCCAGCTCACTTCAGACAGGGGCCCCCTACGAGCAGTACTTC